This TCR beta chain was sequenced for a study of cytomegalovirus exposure and HLA in healthy donors. The CDR3 is 14 residues long. V gave up 3 bases and J gave up 0 bases; unmatched junction bases: 2. CDR1 LNHDA and CDR2 SQIVND come from the germline V gene (reference sequence). Researchers ran the PCR with 60 Vbeta and 13 Jbeta primers. Assay: immunoSEQ multiplex PCR; the TCRdb copy retains only in-frame clones and omits some. The sample records around 180,000 clones, 77% being singletons. Sequencing used PBMCs. This TCR derives from a young woman in good health and CMV-seropositive. V is TRBV19 and J is TRBJ2-7; 7 nucleotides line up with TRBD2. This CDR3 is CASSIGGSSYEQYF. The CDR3 DNA reads as TGTGCCAGTAGTATTGGCGGGAGCTCCTACGAGCAGTACTTC.